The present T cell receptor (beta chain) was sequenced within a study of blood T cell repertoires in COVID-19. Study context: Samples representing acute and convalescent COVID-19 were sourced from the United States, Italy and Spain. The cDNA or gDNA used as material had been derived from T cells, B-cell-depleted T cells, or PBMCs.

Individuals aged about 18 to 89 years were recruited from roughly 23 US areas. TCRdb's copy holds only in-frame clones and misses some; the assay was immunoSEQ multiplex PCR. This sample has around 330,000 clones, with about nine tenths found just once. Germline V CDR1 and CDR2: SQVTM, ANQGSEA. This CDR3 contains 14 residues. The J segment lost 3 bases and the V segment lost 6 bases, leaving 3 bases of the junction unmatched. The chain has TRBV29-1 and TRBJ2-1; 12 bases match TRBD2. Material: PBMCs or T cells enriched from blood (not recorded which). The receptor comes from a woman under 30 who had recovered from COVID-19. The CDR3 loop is CSVLAGGSYNEQFF. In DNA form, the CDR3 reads TGCAGCGTACTAGCGGGAGGCAGCTACAATGAGCAGTTCTTC.